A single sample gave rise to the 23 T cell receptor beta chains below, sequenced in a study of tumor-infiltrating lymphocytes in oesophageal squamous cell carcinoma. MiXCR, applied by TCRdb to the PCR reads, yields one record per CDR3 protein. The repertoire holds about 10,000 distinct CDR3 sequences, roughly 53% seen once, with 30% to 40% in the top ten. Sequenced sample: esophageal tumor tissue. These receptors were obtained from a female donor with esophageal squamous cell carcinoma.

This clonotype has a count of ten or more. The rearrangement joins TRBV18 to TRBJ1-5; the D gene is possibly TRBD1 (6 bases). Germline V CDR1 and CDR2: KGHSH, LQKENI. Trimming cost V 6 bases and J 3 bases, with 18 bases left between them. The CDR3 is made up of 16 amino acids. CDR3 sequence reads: CASSKERTGYNQPQHF. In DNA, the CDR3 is TGTGCCAGCTCTAAAGAACGAACAGGGTACAATCAGCCCCAGCATTTT.

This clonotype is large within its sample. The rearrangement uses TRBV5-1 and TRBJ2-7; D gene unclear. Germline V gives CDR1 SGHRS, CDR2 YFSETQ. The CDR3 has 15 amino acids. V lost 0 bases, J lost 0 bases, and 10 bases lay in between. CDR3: CASSLDTESSYEQYF. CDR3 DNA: TGCGCCAGCAGCTTGGACACGGAGAGCTCCTACGAGCAGTACTTC.

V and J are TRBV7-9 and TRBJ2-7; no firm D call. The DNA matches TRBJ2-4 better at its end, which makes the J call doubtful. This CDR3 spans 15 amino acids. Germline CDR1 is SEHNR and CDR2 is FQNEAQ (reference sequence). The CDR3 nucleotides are TGTGCCAGCAGCTTAGATGGCACTACCAAAAACATTCAGTACTTC. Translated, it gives CASSLDGTTKNIQYF.

The CDR3 region has the DNA TGTGCCAGCAGTTTAGGGCAGGCTGTGGGGACCCAGTACTTC. This sequence encodes CASSLGQAVGTQYF. This chain links TRBV12-3 or TRBV12-4 with TRBJ2-5, with D hard to call. Between the trimmed V and J ends, which lost 1 base and 7 bases, there was a span of 13 bases. This CDR3 is built from 14 residues.

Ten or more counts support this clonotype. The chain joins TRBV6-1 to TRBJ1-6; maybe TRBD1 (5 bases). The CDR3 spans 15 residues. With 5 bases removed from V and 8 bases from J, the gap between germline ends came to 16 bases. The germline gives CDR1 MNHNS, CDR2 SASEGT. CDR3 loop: CASSPPGTGDSPLHF. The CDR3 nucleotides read TGTGCCAGCAGTCCCCCCGGGACGGGGGATTCACCCCTCCACTTT.

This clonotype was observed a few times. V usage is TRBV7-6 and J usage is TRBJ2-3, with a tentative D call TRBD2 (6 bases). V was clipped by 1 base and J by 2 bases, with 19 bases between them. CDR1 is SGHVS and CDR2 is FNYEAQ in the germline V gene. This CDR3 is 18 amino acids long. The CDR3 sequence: CASSLGRIRAGSTDTQYF. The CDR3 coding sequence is TGTGCCAGCAGCTTAGGACGGATCCGGGCGGGGTCCACAGATACGCAGTATTTT.

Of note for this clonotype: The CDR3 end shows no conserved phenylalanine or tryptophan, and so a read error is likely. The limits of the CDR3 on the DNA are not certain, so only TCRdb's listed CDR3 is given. CDR3 region: CASSLGSYNEQFFGA. The chain has TRBV12-3 or TRBV12-4 and TRBJ2-6; the DNA was not compared with TRBD1, the D call given in the table. The CDR3 totals 15 residues, both ends included.

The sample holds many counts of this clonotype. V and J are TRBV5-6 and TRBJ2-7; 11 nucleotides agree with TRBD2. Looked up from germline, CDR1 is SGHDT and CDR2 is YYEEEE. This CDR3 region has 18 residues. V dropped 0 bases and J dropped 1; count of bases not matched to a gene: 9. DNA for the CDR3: TGTGCCAGCAGCTTGGCCGTCGGGACTAGCGGACTTTCCTACGAGCAGTACTTC. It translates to CASSLAVGTSGLSYEQYF.

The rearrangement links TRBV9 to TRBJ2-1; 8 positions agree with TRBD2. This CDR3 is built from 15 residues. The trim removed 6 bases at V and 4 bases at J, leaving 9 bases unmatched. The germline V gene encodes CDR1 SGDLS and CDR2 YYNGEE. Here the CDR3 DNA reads TGTGCCAGCACCCCTCCCGGGAGGGTTTACAATGAGCAGTTCTTC. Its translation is CASTPPGRVYNEQFF. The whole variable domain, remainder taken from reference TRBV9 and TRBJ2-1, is DSGVTQTPKHLITATGQRVTLRCSPRSGDLSVYWYQQSLDQGLQFLIQYYNGEERAKGNILERFSAQQFPDLHSELNLSSLELGDSALYFCASTPPGRVYNEQFFGPGTRLTVL.

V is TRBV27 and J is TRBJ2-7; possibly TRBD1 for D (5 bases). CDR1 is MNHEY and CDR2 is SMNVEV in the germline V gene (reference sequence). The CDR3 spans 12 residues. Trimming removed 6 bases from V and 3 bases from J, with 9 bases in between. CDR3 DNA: TGTGCCAGCAGGTCGCAGGGCTACGAGCAGTACTTC. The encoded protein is CASRSQGYEQYF.

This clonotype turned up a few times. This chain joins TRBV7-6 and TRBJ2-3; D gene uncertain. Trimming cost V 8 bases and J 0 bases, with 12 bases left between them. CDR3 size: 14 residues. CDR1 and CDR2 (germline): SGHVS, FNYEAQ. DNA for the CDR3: TGTGCCAGCGCTGTTTCAAGGAGCACAGATACGCAGTATTTT. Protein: CASAVSRSTDTQYF. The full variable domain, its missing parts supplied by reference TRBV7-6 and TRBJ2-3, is GAGVSQSPRYKVTKRGQDVALRCDPISGHVSLYWYRQALGQGPEFLTYFNYEAQQDKSGLPNDRFSAERPEGSISTLTIQRTEQRDSAMYRCASAVSRSTDTQYFGPGTRLTVL.

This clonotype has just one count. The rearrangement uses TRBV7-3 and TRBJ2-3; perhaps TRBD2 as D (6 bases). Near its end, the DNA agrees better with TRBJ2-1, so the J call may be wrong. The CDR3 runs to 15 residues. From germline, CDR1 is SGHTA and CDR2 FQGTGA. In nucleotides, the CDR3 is TGTGCCAGCAGCTTATCTCTAGCGTGGGACAATGAGCAGTTCTTC. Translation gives CASSLSLAWDNEQFF.

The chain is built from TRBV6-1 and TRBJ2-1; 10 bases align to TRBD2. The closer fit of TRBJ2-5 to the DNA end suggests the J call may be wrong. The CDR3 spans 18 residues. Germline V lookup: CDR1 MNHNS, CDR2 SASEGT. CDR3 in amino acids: CASSYFPLAGESRETQYF. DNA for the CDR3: TGTGCCAGCAGTTACTTCCCTCTAGCGGGGGAGTCTCGCGAGACCCAGTACTTC.

CDR3 DNA: TGCAGTGCTAGAGATCGGCTAGCGGGATCCCAAGAGACCCAGTACTTC. Its protein product is CSARDRLAGSQETQYF. J is TRBJ2-7 and V is TRBV20-1; 9 bases match TRBD2. Matching the DNA end better, TRBJ2-5 makes the J call doubtful. The germline V gene has CDR1 DFQATT and CDR2 SNEGSKA (reference sequence). The CDR3 sequence is 16 residues long.

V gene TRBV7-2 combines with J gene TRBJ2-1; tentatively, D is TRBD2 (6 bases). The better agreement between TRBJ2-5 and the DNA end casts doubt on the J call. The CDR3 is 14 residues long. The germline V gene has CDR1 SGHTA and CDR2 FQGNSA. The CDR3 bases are TGTGCCAGCAGCCAAGGTAGCGGCCAAGAGACCCAGTACTTC. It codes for CASSQGSGQETQYF.

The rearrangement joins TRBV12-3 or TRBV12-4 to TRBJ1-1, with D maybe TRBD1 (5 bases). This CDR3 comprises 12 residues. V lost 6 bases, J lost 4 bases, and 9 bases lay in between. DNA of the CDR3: TGTGCCAGCAGAGGGACCTGCACTGAAGCTTTCTTT. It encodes CASRGTCTEAFF.

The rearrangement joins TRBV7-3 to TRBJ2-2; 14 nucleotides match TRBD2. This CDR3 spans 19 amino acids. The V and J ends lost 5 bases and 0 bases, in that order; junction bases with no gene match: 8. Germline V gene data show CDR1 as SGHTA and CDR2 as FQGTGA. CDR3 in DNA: TGTGCCAGCAGCCCGGGACTAGCGGGGGCCCACCCGAACACCGGGGAGCTGTTTTTT. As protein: CASSPGLAGAHPNTGELFF. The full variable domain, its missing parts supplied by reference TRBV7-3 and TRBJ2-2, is GAGVSQTPSNKVTEKGKYVELRCDPISGHTALYWYRQSLGQGPEFLIYFQGTGAADDSGLPNDRFFAVRPEGSVSTLKIQRTERGDSAVYLCASSPGLAGAHPNTGELFFGEGSRLTVL.

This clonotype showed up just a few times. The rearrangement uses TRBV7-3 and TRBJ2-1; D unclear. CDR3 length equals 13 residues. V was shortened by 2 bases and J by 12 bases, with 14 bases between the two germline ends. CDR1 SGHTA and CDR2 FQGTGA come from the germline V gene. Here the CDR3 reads CASSLGDSLGQFF. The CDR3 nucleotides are TGTGCCAGCAGCTTAGGAGATAGTTTAGGGCAGTTCTTC.

The CDR3 loop reads CASRTDHLIGGYGYTF. As DNA, the CDR3 is TGTGCCAGCAGAACTGACCACCTTATAGGGGGCTATGGCTACACCTTC. This sequence joins TRBV6-6 and TRBJ1-2, with D possibly being TRBD1 (6 bases). In germline, CDR1 is MNHNY, CDR2 SVGAGI (reference sequence). This CDR3 has 16 residues. Trimming shortened V by 6 bases and J by 4 bases, and 21 bases separated the two germline ends.

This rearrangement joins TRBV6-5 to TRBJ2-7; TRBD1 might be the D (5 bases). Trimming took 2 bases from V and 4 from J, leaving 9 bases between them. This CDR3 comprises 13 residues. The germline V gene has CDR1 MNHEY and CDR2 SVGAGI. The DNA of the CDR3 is TGTGCCAGCAGTTACGGCAGGGCATACGAGCAGTACTTC. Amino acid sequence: CASSYGRAYEQYF.

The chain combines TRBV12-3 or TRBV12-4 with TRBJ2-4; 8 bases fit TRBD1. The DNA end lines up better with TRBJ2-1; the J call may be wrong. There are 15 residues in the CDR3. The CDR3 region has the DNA TGTGCCAGCAGTTTAAGGCAGGGGGCTGAAAATGAGCAGTTCTTC. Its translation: CASSLRQGAENEQFF.

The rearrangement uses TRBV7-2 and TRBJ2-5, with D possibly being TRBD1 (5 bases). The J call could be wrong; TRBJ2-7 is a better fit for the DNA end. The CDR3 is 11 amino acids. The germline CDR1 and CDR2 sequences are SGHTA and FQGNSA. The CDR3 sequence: CASSQGVEQYF. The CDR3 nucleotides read TGTGCCAGCAGCCAGGGTGTCGAGCAGTACTTC.

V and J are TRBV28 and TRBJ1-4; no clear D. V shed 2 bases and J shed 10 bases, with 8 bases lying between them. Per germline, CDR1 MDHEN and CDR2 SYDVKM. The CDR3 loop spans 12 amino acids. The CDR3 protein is CASSLTVGKLFF. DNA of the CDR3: TGTGCCAGCAGTTTAACGGTTGGAAAACTGTTTTTT. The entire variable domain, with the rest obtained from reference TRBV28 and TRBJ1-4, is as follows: DVKVTQSSRYLVKRTGEKVFLECVQDMDHENMFWYRQDPGLGLRLIYFSYDVKMKEKGDIPEGYSVSREKKERFSLILESASTNQTSMYLCASSLTVGKLFFGSGTQLSVL.